This T cell receptor beta chain was sequenced during a study of T cell changes during pregnancy in multiple sclerosis. This clone turned up a few times. Looked up from germline, CDR1 is GTSNPN and CDR2 is SVGIG (reference sequence). The CDR3 runs to 14 residues. The V and J ends lost 2 bases and 5 bases, in that order; junction bases with no gene match: 6. The assay was immunoSEQ multiplex PCR, and TCRdb's table has in-frame clones only and misses some. The sample carries roughly 61,000 clones, about 94% recorded once. This material consisted of CD8+ T cells from peripheral blood mononuclear cells, taken after pregnancy. The rearrangement links TRBV30 to TRBJ1-1; TRBD1 matches 9 bases. The TCR originated in a female donor with multiple sclerosis, enrolled in a pregnancy study. CDR3 sequence: CAWSPGTGQTEAFF. Written as DNA, the CDR3 is TGTGCCTGGAGTCCGGGGACAGGGCAGACTGAAGCTTTCTTT.